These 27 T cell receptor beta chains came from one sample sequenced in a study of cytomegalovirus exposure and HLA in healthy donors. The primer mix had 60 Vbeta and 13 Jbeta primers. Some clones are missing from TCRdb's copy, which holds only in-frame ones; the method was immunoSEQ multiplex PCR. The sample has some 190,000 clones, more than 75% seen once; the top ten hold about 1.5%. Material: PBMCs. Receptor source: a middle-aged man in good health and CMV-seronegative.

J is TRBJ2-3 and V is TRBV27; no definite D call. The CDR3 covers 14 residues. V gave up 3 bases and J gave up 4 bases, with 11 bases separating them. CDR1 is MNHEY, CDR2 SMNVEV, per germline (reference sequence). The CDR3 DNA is TGTGCCAGCAGTTTCCAAGACTTTGCAGATACGCAGTATTTT. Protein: CASSFQDFADTQYF.

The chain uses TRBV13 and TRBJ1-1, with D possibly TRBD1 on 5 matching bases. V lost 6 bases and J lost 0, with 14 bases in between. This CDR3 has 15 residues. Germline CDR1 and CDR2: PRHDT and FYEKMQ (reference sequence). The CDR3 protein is CASSGRAVMNTEAFF. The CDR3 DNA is TGTGCCAGCAGTGGCAGGGCTGTCATGAACACTGAAGCTTTCTTT.

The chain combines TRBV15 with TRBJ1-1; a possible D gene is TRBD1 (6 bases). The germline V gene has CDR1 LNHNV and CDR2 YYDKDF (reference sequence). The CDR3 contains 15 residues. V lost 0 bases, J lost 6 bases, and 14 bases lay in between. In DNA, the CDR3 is TGTGCCACCAGCAGAGATCAGGGGCCTAGACCTGAAGCTTTCTTT. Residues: CATSRDQGPRPEAFF.

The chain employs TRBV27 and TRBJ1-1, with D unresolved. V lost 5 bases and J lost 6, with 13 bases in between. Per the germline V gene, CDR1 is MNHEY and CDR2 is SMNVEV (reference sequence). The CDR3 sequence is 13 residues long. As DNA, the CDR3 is TGTGCCAGCAGTCTAACTGTCGGGGCTGAAGCTTTCTTT. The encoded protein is CASSLTVGAEAFF.

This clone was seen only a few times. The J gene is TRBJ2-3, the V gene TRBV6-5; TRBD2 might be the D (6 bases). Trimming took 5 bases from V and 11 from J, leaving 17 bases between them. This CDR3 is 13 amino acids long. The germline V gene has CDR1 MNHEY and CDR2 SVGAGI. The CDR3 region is CASSETSSAVQYF. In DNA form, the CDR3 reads TGTGCCAGCAGTGAGACGTCTAGCGCAGTGCAGTATTTT.

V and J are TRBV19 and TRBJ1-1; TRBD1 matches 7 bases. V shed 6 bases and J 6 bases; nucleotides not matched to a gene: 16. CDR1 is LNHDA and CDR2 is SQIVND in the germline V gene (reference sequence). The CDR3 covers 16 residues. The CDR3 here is CASSRASLQGSAEAFF. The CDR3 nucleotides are TGTGCCAGTAGCCGAGCCTCCCTACAGGGGAGCGCTGAAGCTTTCTTT.

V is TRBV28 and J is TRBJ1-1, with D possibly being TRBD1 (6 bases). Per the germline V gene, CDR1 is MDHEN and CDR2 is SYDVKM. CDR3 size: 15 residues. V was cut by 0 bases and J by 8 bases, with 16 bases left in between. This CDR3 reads CASSLWRVGGLEAFF. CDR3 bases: TGTGCCAGCAGTTTATGGCGGGTGGGGGGGCTGGAAGCTTTCTTT.

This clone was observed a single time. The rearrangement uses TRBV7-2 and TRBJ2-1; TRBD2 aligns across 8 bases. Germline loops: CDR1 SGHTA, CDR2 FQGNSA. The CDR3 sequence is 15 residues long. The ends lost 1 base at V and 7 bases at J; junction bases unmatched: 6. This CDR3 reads CASSLGGGRRNEQFF. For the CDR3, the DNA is TGTGCCAGCAGCTTAGGGGGCGGGAGGAGGAATGAGCAGTTCTTC.

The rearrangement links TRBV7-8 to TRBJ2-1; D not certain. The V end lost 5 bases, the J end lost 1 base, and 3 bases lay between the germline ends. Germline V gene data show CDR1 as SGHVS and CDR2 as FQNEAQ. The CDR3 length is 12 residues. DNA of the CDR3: TGTGCCAGCAGCCTATCCTACAATGAGCAGTTCTTC. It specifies CASSLSYNEQFF. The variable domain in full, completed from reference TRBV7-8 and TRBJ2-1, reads GAGVSQSPRYKVAKRGQDVALRCDPISGHVSLFWYQQALGQGPEFLTYFQNEAQLDKSGLPSDRFFAERPEGSVSTLKIQRTQQEDSAVYLCASSLSYNEQFFGPGTRLTVL.

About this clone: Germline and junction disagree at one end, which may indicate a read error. CDR3 bases: TGCGCCAGCAGCGGTGCCGGGACTAGCGGGGGCGGGGGGCTCTTC. This codes for CASSGAGTSGGGGLF. The chain is built from TRBV5-1 and TRBJ2-1, with 14 bases lining up with TRBD2. This CDR3 has 15 amino acids. The germline V gene has CDR1 SGHRS and CDR2 YFSETQ.

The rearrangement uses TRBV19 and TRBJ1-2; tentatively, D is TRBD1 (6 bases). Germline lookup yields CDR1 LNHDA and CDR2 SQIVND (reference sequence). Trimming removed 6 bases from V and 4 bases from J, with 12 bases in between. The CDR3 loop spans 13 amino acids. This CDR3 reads CASRIRGGYGYTF. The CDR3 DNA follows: TGTGCCAGTAGGATCAGGGGTGGCTATGGCTACACCTTC.

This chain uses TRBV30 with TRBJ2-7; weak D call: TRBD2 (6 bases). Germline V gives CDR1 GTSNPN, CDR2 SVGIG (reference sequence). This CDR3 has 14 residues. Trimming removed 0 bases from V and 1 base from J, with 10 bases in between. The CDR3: CAWSVLAPSYEQYF. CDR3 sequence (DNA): TGTGCCTGGAGTGTACTAGCTCCTTCCTACGAGCAGTACTTC.

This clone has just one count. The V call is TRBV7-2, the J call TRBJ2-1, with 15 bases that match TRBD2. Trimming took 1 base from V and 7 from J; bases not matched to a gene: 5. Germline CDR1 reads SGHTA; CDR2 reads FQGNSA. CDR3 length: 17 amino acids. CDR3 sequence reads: CASSLGTSGGAGNEQFF. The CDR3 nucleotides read TGTGCCAGCAGCTTAGGGACTAGCGGGGGGGCTGGGAATGAGCAGTTCTTC.

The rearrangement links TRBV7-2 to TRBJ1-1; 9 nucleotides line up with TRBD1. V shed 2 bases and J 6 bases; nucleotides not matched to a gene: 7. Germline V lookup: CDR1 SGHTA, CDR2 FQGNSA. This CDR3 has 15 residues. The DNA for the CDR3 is TGTGCCAGCAGCTTAACAATACAGGGGGCTGCTGAAGCTTTCTTT. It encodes CASSLTIQGAAEAFF.

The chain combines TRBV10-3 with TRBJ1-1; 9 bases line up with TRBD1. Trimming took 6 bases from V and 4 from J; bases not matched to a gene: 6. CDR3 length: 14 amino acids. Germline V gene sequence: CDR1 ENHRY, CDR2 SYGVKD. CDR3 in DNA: TGTGCCATCAGCCAGGGACAGGGTAGCACTGAAGCTTTCTTT. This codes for CAISQGQGSTEAFF.

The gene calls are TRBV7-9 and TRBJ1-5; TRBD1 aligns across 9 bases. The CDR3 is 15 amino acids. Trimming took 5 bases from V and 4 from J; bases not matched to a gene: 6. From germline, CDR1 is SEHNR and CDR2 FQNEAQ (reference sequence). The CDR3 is CASSLDRGSNQPQHF. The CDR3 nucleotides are TGTGCCAGCAGCCTCGACAGGGGGAGTAATCAGCCCCAGCATTTT.

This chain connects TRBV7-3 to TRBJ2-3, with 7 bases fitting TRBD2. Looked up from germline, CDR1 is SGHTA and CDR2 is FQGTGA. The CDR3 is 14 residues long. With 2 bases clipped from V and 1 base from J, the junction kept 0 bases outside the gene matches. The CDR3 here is CASSLLAGTDTQYF. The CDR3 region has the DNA TGTGCCAGCAGCTTACTAGCGGGCACAGATACGCAGTATTTT.

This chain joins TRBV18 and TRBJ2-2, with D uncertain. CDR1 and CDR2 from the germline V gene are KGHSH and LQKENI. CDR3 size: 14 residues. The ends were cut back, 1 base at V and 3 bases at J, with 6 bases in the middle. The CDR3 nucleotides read TGTGCCAGCTCACCACGCGCCTACACCGGGGAGCTGTTTTTT. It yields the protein CASSPRAYTGELFF.

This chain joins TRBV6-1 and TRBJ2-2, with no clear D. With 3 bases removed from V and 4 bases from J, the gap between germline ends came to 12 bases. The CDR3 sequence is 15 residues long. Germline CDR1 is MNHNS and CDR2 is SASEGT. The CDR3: CASSDRVISTGELFF. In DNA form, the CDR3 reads TGTGCCAGCAGTGATAGAGTTATAAGCACCGGGGAGCTGTTTTTT.

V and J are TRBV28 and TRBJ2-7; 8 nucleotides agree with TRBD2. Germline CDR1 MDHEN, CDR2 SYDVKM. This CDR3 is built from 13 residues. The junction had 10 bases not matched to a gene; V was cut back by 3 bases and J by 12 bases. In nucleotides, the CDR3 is TGTGCCAGCAGTTTCTCCGGGCGGGGGGCCGGGTACTTC. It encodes CASSFSGRGAGYF.

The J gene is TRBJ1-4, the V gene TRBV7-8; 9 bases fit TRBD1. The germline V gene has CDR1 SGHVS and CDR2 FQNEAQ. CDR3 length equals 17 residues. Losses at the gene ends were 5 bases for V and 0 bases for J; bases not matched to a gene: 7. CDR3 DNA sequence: TGTGCCAGCAGCGGGGGACAGGGATATGCAACTAATGAAAAACTGTTTTTT. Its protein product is CASSGGQGYATNEKLFF.

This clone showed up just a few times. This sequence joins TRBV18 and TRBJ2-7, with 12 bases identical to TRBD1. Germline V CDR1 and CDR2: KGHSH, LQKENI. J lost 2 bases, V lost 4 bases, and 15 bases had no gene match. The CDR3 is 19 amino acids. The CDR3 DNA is TGTGCCAGCTCACTTGGATCTCCGGGACAGGGGGCCAGGGCCTACGAGCAGTACTTC. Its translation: CASSLGSPGQGARAYEQYF.

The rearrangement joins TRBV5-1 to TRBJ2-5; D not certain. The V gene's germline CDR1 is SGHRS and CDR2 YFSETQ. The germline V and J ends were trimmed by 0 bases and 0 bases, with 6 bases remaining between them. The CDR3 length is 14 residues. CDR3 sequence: CASSLGGNQETQYF. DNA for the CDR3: TGCGCCAGCAGCTTGGGAGGAAACCAAGAGACCCAGTACTTC.

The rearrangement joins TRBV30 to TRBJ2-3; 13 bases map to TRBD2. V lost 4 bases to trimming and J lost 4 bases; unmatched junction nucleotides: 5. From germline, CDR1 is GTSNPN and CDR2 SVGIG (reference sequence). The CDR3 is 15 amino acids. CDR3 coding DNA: TGTGCCTGGAACCGGACTAGCGGGAGCGCAGATACGCAGTATTTT. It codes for CAWNRTSGSADTQYF.

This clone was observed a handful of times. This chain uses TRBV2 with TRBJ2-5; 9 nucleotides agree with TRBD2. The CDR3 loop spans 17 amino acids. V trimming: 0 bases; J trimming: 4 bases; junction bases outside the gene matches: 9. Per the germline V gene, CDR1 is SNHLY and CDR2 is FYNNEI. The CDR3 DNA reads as TGTGCCAGCAGTGAAGCGGGCGGCGGGGGGGCCAGAGAGACCCAGTACTTC. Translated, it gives CASSEAGGGGARETQYF.

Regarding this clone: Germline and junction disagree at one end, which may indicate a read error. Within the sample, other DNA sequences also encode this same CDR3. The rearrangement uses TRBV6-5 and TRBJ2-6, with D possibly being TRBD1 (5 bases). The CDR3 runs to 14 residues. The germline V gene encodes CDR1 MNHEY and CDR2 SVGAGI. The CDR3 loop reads CASSTGSGANVLTF. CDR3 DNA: TGTGCCAGCAGCACTGGCTCTGGGGCCAACGTCCTGACCTTC.

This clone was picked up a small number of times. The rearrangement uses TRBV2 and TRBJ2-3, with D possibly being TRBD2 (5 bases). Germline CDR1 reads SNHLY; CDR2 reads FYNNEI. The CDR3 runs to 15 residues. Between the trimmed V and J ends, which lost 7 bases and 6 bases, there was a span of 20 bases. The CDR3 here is CASNLVGSPGDTQYF. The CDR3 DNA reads TGTGCCAGCAACTTAGTAGGGTCCCCGGGGGATACGCAGTATTTT.